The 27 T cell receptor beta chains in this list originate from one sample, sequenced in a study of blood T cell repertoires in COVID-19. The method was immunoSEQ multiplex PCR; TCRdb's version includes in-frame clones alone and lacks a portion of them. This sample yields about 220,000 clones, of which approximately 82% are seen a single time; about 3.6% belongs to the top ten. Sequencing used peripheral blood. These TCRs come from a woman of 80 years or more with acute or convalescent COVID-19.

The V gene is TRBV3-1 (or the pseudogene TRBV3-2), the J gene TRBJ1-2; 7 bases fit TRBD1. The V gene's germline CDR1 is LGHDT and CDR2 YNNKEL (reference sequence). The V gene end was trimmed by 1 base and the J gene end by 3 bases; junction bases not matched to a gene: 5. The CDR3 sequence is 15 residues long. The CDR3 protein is CASSQGEGADYGYTF. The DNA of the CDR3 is TGTGCCAGCAGCCAAGGTGAGGGGGCGGACTATGGCTACACCTTC.

CDR3 loop: CASSSQGDDYGYTF. In nucleotides, the CDR3 is TGCGCCAGCAGTTCACAGGGTGATGACTATGGCTACACCTTC. V is TRBV5-1 and J is TRBJ1-2; D is perhaps TRBD1 (6 bases). The CDR3 has 14 residues. Trimming left V 5 bases short and J 3 bases short, with 14 bases between. Germline V CDR1 and CDR2: SGHRS, YFSETQ.

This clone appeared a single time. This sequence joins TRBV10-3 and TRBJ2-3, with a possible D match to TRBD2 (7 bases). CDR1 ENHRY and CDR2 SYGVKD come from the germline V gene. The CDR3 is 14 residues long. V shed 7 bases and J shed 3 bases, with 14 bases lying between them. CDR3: CAITGGGETDTQYF. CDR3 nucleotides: TGTGCCATCACCGGCGGGGGCGAGACAGATACGCAGTATTTT.

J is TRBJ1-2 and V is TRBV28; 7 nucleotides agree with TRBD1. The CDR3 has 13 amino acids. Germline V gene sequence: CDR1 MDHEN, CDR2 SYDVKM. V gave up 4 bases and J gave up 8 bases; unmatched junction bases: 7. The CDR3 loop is CASSYETGRGYTF. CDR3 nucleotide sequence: TGTGCCAGCAGTTACGAGACAGGGCGAGGCTACACCTTC.

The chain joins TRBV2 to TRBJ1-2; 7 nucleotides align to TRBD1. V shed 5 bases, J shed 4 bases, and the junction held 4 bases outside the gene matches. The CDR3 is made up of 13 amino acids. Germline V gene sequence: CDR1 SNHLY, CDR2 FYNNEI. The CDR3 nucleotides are TGTGCCAGCAGTAGGACAGGCGCCTATGGCTACACCTTC. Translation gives CASSRTGAYGYTF. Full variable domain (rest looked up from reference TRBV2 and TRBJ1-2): EPEVTQTPSHQVTQMGQEVILRCVPISNHLYFYWYRQILGQKVEFLVSFYNNEISEKSEIFDDQFSVERPDGSNFTLKIRSTKLEDSAMYFCASSRTGAYGYTFGSGTRLTVV.

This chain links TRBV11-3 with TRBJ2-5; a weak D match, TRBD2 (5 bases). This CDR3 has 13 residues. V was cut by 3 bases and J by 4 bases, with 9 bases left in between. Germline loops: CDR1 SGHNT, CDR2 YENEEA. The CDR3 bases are TGTGCCAGCAGCTTTCCTAGCATAGAGACCCAGTACTTC. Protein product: CASSFPSIETQYF.

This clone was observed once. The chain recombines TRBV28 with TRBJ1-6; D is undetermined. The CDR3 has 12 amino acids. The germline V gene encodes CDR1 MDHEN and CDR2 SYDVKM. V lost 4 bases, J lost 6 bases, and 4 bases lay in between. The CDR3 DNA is TGTGCCAGCAGTTCTGTTAATTCACCCCTCCACTTT. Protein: CASSSVNSPLHF.

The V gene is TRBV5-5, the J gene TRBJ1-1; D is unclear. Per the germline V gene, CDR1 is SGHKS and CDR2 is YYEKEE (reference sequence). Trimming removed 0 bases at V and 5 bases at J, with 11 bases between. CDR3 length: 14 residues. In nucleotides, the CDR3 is TGTGCCAGCAGCTTGGAACTAACCCGAACTGAAGCTTTCTTT. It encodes CASSLELTRTEAFF.

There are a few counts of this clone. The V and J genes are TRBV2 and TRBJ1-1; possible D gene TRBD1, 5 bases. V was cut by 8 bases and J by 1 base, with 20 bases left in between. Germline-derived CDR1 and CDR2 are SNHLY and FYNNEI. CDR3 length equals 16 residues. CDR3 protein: CASPSAPGLKNTEAFF. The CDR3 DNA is TGTGCCAGCCCTTCGGCACCAGGGCTAAAGAACACTGAAGCTTTCTTT.

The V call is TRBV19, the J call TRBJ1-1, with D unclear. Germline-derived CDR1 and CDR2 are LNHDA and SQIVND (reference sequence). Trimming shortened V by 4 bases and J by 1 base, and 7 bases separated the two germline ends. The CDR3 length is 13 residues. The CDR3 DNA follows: TGTGCCAGTAGTAGGCGGGAGAACACTGAAGCTTTCTTT. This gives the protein CASSRRENTEAFF.

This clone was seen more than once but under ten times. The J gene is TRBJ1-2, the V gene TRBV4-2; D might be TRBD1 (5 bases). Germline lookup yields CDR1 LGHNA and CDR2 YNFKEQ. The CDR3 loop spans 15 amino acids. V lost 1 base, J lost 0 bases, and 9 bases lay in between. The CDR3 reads CASSQVSGSNYGYTF. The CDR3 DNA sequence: TGTGCCAGCAGCCAAGTTTCAGGGTCTAACTATGGCTACACCTTC.

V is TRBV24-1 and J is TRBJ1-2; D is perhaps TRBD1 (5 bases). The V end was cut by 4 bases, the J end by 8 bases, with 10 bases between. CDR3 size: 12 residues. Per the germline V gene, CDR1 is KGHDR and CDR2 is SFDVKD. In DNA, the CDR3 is TGTGCCACCAGTGACGGACATTTCGGCTACACCTTC. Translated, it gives CATSDGHFGYTF.

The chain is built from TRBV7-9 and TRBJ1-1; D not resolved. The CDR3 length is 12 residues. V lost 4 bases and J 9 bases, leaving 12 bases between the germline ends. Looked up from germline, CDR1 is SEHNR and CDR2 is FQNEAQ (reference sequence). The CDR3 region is CASSSQISKAFF. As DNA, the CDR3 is TGTGCCAGCAGCTCACAAATATCGAAAGCTTTCTTT.

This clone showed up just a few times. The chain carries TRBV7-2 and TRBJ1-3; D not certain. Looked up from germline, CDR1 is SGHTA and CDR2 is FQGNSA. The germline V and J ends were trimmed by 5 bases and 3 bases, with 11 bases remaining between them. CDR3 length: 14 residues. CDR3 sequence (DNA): TGTGCCAGCAGCCCGATTCGGGGTGGAAACACCATATATTTT. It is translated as CASSPIRGGNTIYF.

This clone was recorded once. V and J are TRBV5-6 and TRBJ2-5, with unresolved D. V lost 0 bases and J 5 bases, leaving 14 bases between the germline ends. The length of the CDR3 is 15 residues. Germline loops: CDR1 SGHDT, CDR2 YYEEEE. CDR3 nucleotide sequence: TGTGCCAGCAGCTTGGAATCGTCCCTCGGGGAGACCCAGTACTTC. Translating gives CASSLESSLGETQYF.

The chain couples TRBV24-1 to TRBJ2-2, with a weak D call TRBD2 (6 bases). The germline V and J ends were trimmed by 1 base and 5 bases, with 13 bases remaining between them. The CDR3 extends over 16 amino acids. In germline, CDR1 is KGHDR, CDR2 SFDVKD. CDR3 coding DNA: TGTGCCACCAGTGATTTAACACCCCGGGGGACCGGGGAGCTGTTTTTT. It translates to CATSDLTPRGTGELFF.

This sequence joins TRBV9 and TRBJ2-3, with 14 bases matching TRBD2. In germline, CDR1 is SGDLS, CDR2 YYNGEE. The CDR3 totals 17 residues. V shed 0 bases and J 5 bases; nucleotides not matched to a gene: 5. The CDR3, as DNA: TGTGCCAGCAGCGTAGGACTAGCGGGGGGGCAGAGAGATACGCAGTATTTT. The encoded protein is CASSVGLAGGQRDTQYF. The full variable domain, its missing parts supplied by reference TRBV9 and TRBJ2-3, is DSGVTQTPKHLITATGQRVTLRCSPRSGDLSVYWYQQSLDQGLQFLIQYYNGEERAKGNILERFSAQQFPDLHSELNLSSLELGDSALYFCASSVGLAGGQRDTQYFGPGTRLTVL.

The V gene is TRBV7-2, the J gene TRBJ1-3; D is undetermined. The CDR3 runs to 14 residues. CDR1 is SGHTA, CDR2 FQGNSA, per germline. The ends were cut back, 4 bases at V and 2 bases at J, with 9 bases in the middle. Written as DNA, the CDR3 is TGTGCCAGCAGCTCCGTCCAGGCTGGAAACACCATATATTTT. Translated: CASSSVQAGNTIYF. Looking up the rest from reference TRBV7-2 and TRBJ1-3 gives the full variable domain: GAGVSQSPSNKVTEKGKDVELRCDPISGHTALYWYRQSLGQGLEFLIYFQGNSAPDKSGLPSDRFSAERTGGSVSTLTIQRTQQEDSAVYLCASSSVQAGNTIYFGEGSWLTVV.

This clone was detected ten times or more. The CDR3 DNA is TGTGCCAGCAGCTTGGGACAGTTCACTGAAGCTTTCTTT. The encoded protein is CASSLGQFTEAFF. The chain has TRBV7-9 and TRBJ1-1, with 7 bases fitting TRBD1. The CDR3 has 13 residues. V shed 3 bases, J shed 4 bases, and the junction held 2 bases outside the gene matches. Germline V gene lookup returns CDR1 SEHNR and CDR2 FQNEAQ (reference sequence).

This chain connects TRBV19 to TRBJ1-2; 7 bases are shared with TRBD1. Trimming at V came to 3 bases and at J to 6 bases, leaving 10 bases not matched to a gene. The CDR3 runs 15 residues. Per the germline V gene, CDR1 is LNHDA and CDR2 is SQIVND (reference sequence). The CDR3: CASSIKRTGRNGYTF. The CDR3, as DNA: TGTGCCAGTAGTATCAAAAGGACAGGCAGGAATGGCTACACCTTC.

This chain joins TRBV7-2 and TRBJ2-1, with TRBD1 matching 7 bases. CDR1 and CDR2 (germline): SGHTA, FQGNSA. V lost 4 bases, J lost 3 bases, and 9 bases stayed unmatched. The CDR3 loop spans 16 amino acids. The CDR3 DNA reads TGTGCCAGCAGCTCAACCGGGACAGCGCTCTACAATGAGCAGTTCTTC. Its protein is CASSSTGTALYNEQFF.

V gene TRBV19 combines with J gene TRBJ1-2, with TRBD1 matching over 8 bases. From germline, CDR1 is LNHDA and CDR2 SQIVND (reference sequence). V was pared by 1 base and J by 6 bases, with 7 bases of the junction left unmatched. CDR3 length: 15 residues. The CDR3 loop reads CASSIGAGGVHGYTF. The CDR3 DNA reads TGTGCCAGTAGTATAGGTGCAGGGGGCGTTCATGGCTACACCTTC.

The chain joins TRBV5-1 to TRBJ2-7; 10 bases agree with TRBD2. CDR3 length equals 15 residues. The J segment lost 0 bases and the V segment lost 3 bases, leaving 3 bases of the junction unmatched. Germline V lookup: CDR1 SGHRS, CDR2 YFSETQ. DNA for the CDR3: TGCGCCAGCAGCTGGACTAGCGGAACCTCCTACGAGCAGTACTTC. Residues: CASSWTSGTSYEQYF.

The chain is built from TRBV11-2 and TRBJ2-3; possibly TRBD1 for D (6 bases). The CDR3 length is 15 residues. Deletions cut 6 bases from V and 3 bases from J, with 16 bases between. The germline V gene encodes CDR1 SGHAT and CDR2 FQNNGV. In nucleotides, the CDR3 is TGTGCCAGCAGTCCTGGGGGCCGTAGGACAGATACGCAGTATTTT. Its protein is CASSPGGRRTDTQYF.

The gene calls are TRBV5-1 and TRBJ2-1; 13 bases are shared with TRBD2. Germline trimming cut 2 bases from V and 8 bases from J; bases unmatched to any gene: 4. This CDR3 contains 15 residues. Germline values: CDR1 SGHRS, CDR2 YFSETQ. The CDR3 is CASSLLAGGRDEQFF. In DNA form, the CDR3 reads TGCGCCAGCAGCTTACTAGCGGGGGGGCGCGATGAGCAGTTCTTC.

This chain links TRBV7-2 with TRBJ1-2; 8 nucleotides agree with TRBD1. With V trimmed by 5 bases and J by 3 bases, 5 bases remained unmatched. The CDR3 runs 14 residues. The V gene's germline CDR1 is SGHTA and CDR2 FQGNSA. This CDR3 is CASSAQGEDYGYTF. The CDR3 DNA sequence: TGTGCCAGCAGCGCACAGGGGGAGGACTATGGCTACACCTTC.

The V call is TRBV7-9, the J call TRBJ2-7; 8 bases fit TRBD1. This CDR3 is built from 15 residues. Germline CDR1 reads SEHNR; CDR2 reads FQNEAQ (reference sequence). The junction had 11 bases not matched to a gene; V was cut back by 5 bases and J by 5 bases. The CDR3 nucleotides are TGTGCCAGCAGCGTAACACCCCAGGGGGCCCACGAGCAGTACTTC. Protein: CASSVTPQGAHEQYF. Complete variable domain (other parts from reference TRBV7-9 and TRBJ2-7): DTGVSQNPRHKITKRGQNVTFRCDPISEHNRLYWYRQTLGQGPEFLTYFQNEAQLEKSRLLSDRFSAERPKGSFSTLEIQRTEQGDSAMYLCASSVTPQGAHEQYFGPGTRLTVT.